Listed here are 22 T cell receptor beta chains from one sample, sequenced in a study of Tregs in tolerant kidney transplant recipients. Using immunoSEQ multiplex PCR, the repertoire was profiled, and TCRdb retains in-frame clones only, with some absent. The sample comprises about 78,000 clones, 91% of which are singletons, and approximately 0.37% rests with the top ten. Material: Tregs from blood, obtained before the transplant. The receptors come from a human donor who received a combined kidney and bone marrow transplant.

The J gene is TRBJ1-5, the V gene TRBV7-9, with 8 bases fitting TRBD1. The CDR3 covers 14 residues. In germline, CDR1 is SEHNR, CDR2 FQNEAQ (reference sequence). V was pared by 4 bases and J by 6 bases, with 5 bases of the junction left unmatched. The CDR3 DNA is TGTGCCAGCAGCTGGCAGGGGGCAGGTCAGCCCCAGCATTTT. It yields the protein CASSWQGAGQPQHF.

This clone has just one count. This chain joins TRBV12-5 and TRBJ2-5; 10 bases are shared with TRBD2. This CDR3 spans 14 amino acids. Germline CDR1 LGHNT, CDR2 FRNRAP. V was pared by 6 bases and J by 5 bases, with 6 bases of the junction left unmatched. CDR3 coding DNA: TGTGCTAGTGGCTCTACTAGCGGGACGGAGACCCAGTACTTC. Its translation is CASGSTSGTETQYF.

Comments on this clone: At one of its ends the junction is not consistent with the germline gene, which may arise from a read error. This chain connects TRBV20-1 to TRBJ2-5; D call uncertain. Germline V gene data show CDR1 as DFQATT and CDR2 as SNEGSKA (reference sequence). This CDR3 is 11 amino acids long. CDR3 sequence: CSVRFQETQYF. The CDR3 nucleotides read TGCAGTGTTAGATTCCAAGAGACCCAGTACTTC.

J is TRBJ2-7 and V is TRBV5-3; tentative D call: TRBD1 (7 bases). TRBV5-3 carries the ORF label, with uncertain function. There are 14 residues in the CDR3. CDR3 loop: CARLDRDSSYEQYF. The CDR3 region has the DNA TGTGCTAGACTCGACAGGGACTCCTCCTACGAGCAGTACTTC.

This chain links TRBV7-9 with TRBJ2-2; D remains ambiguous. The CDR3 has 12 residues. Germline CDR1 is SEHNR and CDR2 is FQNEAQ (reference sequence). V lost 2 bases and J lost 3, with 1 base in between. The CDR3 here is CASSLHTGELFF. As DNA, the CDR3 is TGTGCCAGCAGCTTACACACCGGGGAGCTGTTTTTT.

The rearrangement uses TRBV27 and TRBJ1-4; tentatively, D is TRBD1 (5 bases). Trimming removed 0 bases from V and 4 bases from J, with 9 bases in between. The germline V gene has CDR1 MNHEY and CDR2 SMNVEV (reference sequence). The CDR3 length is 15 residues. CDR3 coding DNA: TGTGCCAGCAGTTTATCCAGTAGGGGTAATGAAAAACTGTTTTTT. This encodes CASSLSSRGNEKLFF.

This rearrangement joins TRBV11-2 to TRBJ2-2; TRBD2 aligns across 10 bases. The CDR3 totals 18 residues. Unmatched junction bases numbered 7, after V lost 0 bases and J lost 3 bases. Per germline, CDR1 SGHAT and CDR2 FQNNGV. The CDR3 DNA sequence: TGTGCCAGCAGCTTAGATCCAGCGGGAGGGCCCTACACCGGGGAGCTGTTTTTT. Translating it yields CASSLDPAGGPYTGELFF. Drawing the rest from reference TRBV11-2 and TRBJ2-2, the complete variable domain is EAGVAQSPRYKIIEKRQSVAFWCNPISGHATLYWYQQILGQGPKLLIQFQNNGVVDDSQLPKDRFSAERLKGVDSTLKIQPAKLEDSAVYLCASSLDPAGGPYTGELFFGEGSRLTVL.

The chain recombines TRBV28 with TRBJ1-2; possibly TRBD1 for D (5 bases). Trimming took 7 bases from V and 0 from J, leaving 9 bases between them. Per the germline V gene, CDR1 is MDHEN and CDR2 is SYDVKM. CDR3 length: 13 residues. CDR3 region: CASTEGPNYGYTF. Here the CDR3 DNA reads TGTGCCAGCACGGAGGGGCCTAACTATGGCTACACCTTC.

V usage is TRBV28 and J usage is TRBJ2-7; D not certain. Trimming shortened V by 2 bases and J by 6 bases, and 14 bases separated the two germline ends. From germline, CDR1 is MDHEN and CDR2 SYDVKM. The CDR3 contains 14 residues. In DNA, the CDR3 is TGTGCCAGCAGTTTAGGGTATGCGGCAGTCGAGCAGTACTTC. It specifies CASSLGYAAVEQYF.

This sequence joins TRBV29-1 and TRBJ1-5; the D gene is possibly TRBD1 (5 bases). The length of the CDR3 is 12 residues. Trimming took off 5 bases at V and 6 bases at J, with 11 bases between the two ends. The germline V gene has CDR1 SQVTM and CDR2 ANQGSEA. CDR3 coding DNA: TGCAGCGTTTCAGGGTTGGGTCAGCCCCAGCATTTT. Protein: CSVSGLGQPQHF.

This chain links TRBV6-1 with TRBJ1-6; no clear D gene. Germline V lookup: CDR1 MNHNS, CDR2 SASEGT. Deletions cut 8 bases from V and 5 bases from J, with 16 bases between. CDR3 length: 15 amino acids. CDR3 sequence: CASLRSSQNNSPLHF. The CDR3 DNA follows: TGTGCCAGCTTACGCTCGAGTCAAAATAATTCACCCCTCCACTTT.

The chain employs TRBV28 and TRBJ1-3; D gene unclear. Germline V gives CDR1 MDHEN, CDR2 SYDVKM. CDR3 length: 13 residues. Between the trimmed V and J ends, which lost 7 bases and 4 bases, there was a span of 11 bases. This chain's CDR3 is CASIATVGNTIYF. The CDR3 DNA sequence: TGTGCCAGCATAGCAACGGTGGGAAACACCATATATTTT.

The chain carries TRBV5-4 and TRBJ2-3, with D unclear. The CDR3 has 15 residues. The V gene lost 0 bases and the J gene lost 4 bases, with 12 bases spanning the gap. Looked up from germline, CDR1 is SGHNT and CDR2 is YYREEE (reference sequence). CDR3: CASSLGSVASDTQYF. The CDR3 DNA follows: TGTGCCAGCAGCTTGGGGTCGGTTGCATCAGATACGCAGTATTTT.

V usage is TRBV27 and J usage is TRBJ2-7, with 13 bases lining up with TRBD2. Germline CDR1 reads MNHEY; CDR2 reads SMNVEV (reference sequence). V shed 5 bases and J 2 bases; nucleotides not matched to a gene: 15. The CDR3 loop spans 19 amino acids. The CDR3 protein is CASSRTFRTSGSHAYEQYF. CDR3 bases: TGTGCCAGCAGTCGCACATTCAGGACTAGCGGGAGCCATGCCTACGAGCAGTACTTC.

The chain is built from TRBV12-5 and TRBJ2-5; D is possibly TRBD1 or TRBD2 (5 bases each). Per germline, CDR1 LGHNT and CDR2 FRNRAP. The CDR3 is made up of 15 amino acids. Trimming shortened V by 7 bases and J by 2 bases, and 17 bases separated the two germline ends. CDR3 region: CASARLGAHQETQYF. The CDR3 coding sequence is TGTGCTAGTGCGCGCCTCGGGGCCCATCAAGAGACCCAGTACTTC. The full variable domain, its missing parts supplied by reference TRBV12-5 and TRBJ2-5, is DARVTQTPRHKVTEMGQEVTMRCQPILGHNTVFWYRQTMMQGLELLAYFRNRAPLDDSGMPKDRFSAEMPDATLATLKIQPSEPRDSAVYFCASARLGAHQETQYFGPGTRLLVL.

The chain carries TRBV15 and TRBJ1-5; 8 nucleotides line up with TRBD1. Germline trimming cut 5 bases from V and 3 bases from J; bases unmatched to any gene: 6. CDR1 is LNHNV and CDR2 is YYDKDF in the germline V gene (reference sequence). CDR3 size: 15 residues. CDR3 residues: CATSSWDRNNQPQHF. As DNA, the CDR3 is TGTGCCACCAGCTCTTGGGACAGGAACAATCAGCCCCAGCATTTT.

The chain employs TRBV28 and TRBJ1-5, with unresolved D. The V gene's germline CDR1 is MDHEN and CDR2 SYDVKM. This CDR3 contains 16 residues. Trimming took 2 bases from V and 0 from J, leaving 11 bases between them. The CDR3 reads CASSLMGKLSNQPQHF. The CDR3 DNA reads TGTGCCAGCAGTTTAATGGGGAAGCTTAGCAATCAGCCCCAGCATTTT.

The rearrangement links TRBV4-1 to TRBJ1-4; 8 nucleotides agree with TRBD1. J was trimmed by 4 bases and V by 0 bases; bases with no gene match: 13. Germline-derived CDR1 and CDR2 are MGHRA and YSYEKL. The CDR3 sequence is 19 residues long. The CDR3 is CASSQDHDVRGQGNEKLFF. In DNA form, the CDR3 reads TGCGCCAGCAGCCAAGATCATGATGTCAGGGGGCAGGGTAATGAAAAACTGTTTTTT.

The chain couples TRBV6-1 to TRBJ1-5; D uncertain. Looked up from germline, CDR1 is MNHNS and CDR2 is SASEGT. V was trimmed by 2 bases and J by 7 bases, leaving 12 bases between them. There are 14 residues in the CDR3. Here the CDR3 DNA reads TGTGCCAGCAGTGAAAGCGGTGCGCACCAGCCCCAGCATTTT. Protein product: CASSESGAHQPQHF.

The V and J genes are TRBV14 and TRBJ2-6, with D unresolved. This CDR3 region has 15 residues. Germline V gene lookup returns CDR1 SGHDN and CDR2 FVKESK. V was shortened by 3 bases and J by 12 bases, with 18 bases between the two germline ends. As DNA, the CDR3 is TGTGCCAGCAGCCAGGAAGAACCAGCGCCAACCGTCCTGACTTTC. This sequence encodes CASSQEEPAPTVLTF.

The V gene is TRBV19, the J gene TRBJ2-3; 10 nucleotides agree with TRBD1. Germline CDR1 LNHDA, CDR2 SQIVND (reference sequence). The CDR3 extends over 16 amino acids. With V trimmed by 2 bases and J by 3 bases, 5 bases remained unmatched. The CDR3 bases are TGTGCCAGTAGTATACTGCCGGGACAGGGGACAGATACGCAGTATTTT. It translates to CASSILPGQGTDTQYF.

This chain links TRBV28 with TRBJ2-1, with D unclear. V was pared by 0 bases and J by 0 bases, with 6 bases between. The CDR3 has 15 residues. Germline CDR1 and CDR2: MDHEN and SYDVKM. CDR3 region: CASSLWAGSYNEQFF. DNA for the CDR3: TGTGCCAGCAGTTTATGGGCAGGCTCCTACAATGAGCAGTTCTTC.